This record concerns one T cell receptor (beta chain) sequence. This specimen belongs to a study of blood T cell repertoires in COVID-19. Looking at the study overall: Whether acute or convalescent, the COVID-19 samples came from the United States, Italy and Spain. From T cells, B-cell-depleted T cells, or PBMCs came the material, which was cDNA or gDNA.

Here immunoSEQ multiplex PCR was the method, and the copy in TCRdb shows in-frame clones only, minus some. The profile covers around 76,000 clones, with approximately 89% appearing a single time and about 5% taken by the ten largest. The sequence derives from a human donor in a cohort sampled during active COVID-19. Input material: peripheral blood.

The CDR3 nucleotides read TGTGCCAGCAGCGTCCTGGGACAGACCAACACTGAAGCTTTCTTT. This codes for CASSVLGQTNTEAFF. The chain joins TRBV9 to TRBJ1-1; 7 positions agree with TRBD1. This CDR3 has 15 residues. Germline trimming cut 2 bases from V and 2 bases from J; bases unmatched to any gene: 6. Germline lookup yields CDR1 SGDLS and CDR2 YYNGEE.